The clone carrying this TCR beta chain came up a few times. The sample belongs to a study of blood T cells in healthy people across ages. Trimming removed 3 bases from V and 6 bases from J, with 8 bases in between. The germline CDR1 and CDR2 sequences are MGHRA and YSYEKL. This CDR3 spans 12 amino acids. For the second PCR, which ran for 7 to 11 cycles, a sample-barcoded 5' primer and a J-beta primer mix were used. One entry per CDR3 protein, called by TCRdb with MiXCR from the 5' RACE reads. The sample yields 750,000 to 1,000,000 distinct CDR3 sequences, 25% to 30% seen once. These data are also associated with another study on T cells of mothers and their children.

The chain employs TRBV4-1 and TRBJ1-2, with D uncertain. Sequenced: blood. The origin of this receptor is a woman between 40 and 50 years old in good health. CDR3 sequence: CASSQYKNGYTF. Here the CDR3 DNA reads TGCGCCAGCAGCCAGTATAAGAATGGCTACACCTTC.